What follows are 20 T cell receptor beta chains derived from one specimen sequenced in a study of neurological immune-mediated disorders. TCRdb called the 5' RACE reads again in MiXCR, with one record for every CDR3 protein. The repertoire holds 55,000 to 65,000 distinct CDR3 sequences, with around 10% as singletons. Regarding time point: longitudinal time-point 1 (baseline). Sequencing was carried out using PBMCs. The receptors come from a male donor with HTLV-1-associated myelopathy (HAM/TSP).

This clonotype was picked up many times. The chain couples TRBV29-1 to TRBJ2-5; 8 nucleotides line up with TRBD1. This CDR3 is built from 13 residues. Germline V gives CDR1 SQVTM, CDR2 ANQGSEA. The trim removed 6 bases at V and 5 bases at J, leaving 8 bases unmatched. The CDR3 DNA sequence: TGCAGCGTGGGATTTGGACAGGGCGAGACCCAGTACTTC. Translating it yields CSVGFGQGETQYF.

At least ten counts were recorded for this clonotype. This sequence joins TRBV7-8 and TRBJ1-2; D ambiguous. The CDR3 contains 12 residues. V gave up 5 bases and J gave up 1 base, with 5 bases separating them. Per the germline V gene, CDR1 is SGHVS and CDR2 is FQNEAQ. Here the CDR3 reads CASSPFNYGYTF. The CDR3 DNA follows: TGTGCCAGCAGCCCATTTAACTATGGCTACACCTTC.

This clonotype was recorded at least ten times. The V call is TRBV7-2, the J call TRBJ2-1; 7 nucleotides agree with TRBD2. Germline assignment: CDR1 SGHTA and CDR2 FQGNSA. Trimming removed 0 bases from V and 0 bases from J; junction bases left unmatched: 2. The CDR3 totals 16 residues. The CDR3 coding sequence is TGTGCCAGCAGCTTAGCGGGGGGGGGCTCCTACAATGAGCAGTTCTTC. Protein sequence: CASSLAGGGSYNEQFF.

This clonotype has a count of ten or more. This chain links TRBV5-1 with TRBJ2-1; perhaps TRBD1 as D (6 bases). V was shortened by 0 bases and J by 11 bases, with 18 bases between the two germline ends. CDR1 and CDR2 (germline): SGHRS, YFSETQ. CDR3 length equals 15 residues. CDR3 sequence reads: CASSLEPGQLNQQFF. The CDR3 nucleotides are TGCGCCAGCAGCTTGGAACCGGGACAACTAAACCAGCAGTTCTTC.

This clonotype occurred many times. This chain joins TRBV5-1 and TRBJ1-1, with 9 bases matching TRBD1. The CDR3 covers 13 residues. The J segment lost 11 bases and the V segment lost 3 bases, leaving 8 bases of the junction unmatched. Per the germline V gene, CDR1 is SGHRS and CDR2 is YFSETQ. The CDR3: CASSSRDREEAFF. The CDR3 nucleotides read TGCGCCAGCAGCTCCCGGGACAGGGAGGAGGCTTTCTTT.

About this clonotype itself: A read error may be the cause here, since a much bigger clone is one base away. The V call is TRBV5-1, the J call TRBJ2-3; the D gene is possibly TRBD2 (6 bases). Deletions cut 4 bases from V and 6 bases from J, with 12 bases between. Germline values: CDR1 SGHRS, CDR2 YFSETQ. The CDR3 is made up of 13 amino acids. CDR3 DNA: TGCGCCAGCAGCGATACTAGCTTCGATACGCAGTATTTT. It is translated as CASSDTSFDTQYF. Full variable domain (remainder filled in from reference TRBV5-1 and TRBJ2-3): KAGVTQTPRYLIKTRGQQVTLSCSPISGHRSVSWYQQTPGQGLQFLFEYFSETQRNKGNFPGRFSGRQFSNSRSEMNVSTLELGDSALYLCASSDTSFDTQYFGPGTRLTVL.

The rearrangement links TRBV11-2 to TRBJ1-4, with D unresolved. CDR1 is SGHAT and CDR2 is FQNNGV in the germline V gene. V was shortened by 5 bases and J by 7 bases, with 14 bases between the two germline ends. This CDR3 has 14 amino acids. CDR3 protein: CASSLDLEAEKLFF. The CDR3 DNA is TGTGCCAGCAGCCTGGACCTCGAGGCTGAAAAACTGTTTTTT.

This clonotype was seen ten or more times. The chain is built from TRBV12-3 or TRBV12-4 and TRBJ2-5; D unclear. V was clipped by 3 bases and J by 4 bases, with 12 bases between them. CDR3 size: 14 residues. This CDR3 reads CASSFGGQAETQYF. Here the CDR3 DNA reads TGTGCCAGCAGTTTTGGCGGCCAGGCAGAGACCCAGTACTTC.

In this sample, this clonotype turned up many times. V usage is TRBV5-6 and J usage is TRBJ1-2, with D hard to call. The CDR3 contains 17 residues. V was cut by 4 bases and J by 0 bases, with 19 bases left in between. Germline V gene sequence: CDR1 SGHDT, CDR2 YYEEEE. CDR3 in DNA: TGTGCCAGCAGCCTCACGGCCCCAGGAGGACCTAACTATGGCTACACCTTC. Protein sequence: CASSLTAPGGPNYGYTF.

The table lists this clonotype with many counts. The CDR3 nucleotides read TGCAGTGCCGAAGGACGTATGAACACTGAAGCTTTCTTT. It is translated as CSAEGRMNTEAFF. The chain links TRBV20-1 to TRBJ1-1; the D is unclear. Trimming stripped 6 bases from V and 0 bases from J, with 11 bases between. CDR3 size: 13 residues. Germline-derived CDR1 and CDR2 are DFQATT and SNEGSKA (reference sequence).

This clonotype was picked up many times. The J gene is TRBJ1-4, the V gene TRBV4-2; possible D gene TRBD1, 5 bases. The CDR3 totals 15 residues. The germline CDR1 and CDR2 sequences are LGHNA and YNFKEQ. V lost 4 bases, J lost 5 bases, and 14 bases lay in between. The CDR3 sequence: CASSPQGRGNEKLFF. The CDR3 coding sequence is TGTGCCAGCAGCCCCCAGGGTCGGGGAAATGAAAAACTGTTTTTT.

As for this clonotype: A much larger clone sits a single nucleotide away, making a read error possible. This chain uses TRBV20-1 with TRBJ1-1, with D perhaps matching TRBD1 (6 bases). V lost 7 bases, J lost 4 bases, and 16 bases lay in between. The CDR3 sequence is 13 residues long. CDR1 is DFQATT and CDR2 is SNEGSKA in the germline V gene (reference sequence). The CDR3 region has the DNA TGCAGTGTCAGAATACAGGGTTCCACTGAAGCTTTCTTT. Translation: CSVRIQGSTEAFF.

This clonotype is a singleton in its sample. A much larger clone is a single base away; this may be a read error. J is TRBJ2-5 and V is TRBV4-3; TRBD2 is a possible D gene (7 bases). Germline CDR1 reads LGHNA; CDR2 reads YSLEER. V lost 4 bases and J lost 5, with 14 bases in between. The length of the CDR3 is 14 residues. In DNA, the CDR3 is TGCGCCAGCAGCCGTATTGGGGGGGGCGAGACCCAGTACTTC. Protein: CASSRIGGGETQYF.

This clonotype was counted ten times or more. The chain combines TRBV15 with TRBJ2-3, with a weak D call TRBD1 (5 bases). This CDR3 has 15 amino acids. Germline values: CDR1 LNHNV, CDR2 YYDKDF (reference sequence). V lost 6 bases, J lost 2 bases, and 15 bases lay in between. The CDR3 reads CATRDDRRNTDTQYF. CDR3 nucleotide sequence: TGTGCCACCAGGGATGACAGACGGAACACAGATACGCAGTATTTT.

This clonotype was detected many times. The CDR3 coding sequence is TGTGCCAGCAGGAACAACAAGGACAGAGCCTACGAGCAGTACTTC. It codes for CASRNNKDRAYEQYF. This sequence joins TRBV28 and TRBJ2-7, with D possibly TRBD1 on 6 matching bases. The CDR3 runs 15 residues. V was pared by 6 bases and J by 2 bases, with 17 bases between. CDR1 is MDHEN, CDR2 SYDVKM, per germline.

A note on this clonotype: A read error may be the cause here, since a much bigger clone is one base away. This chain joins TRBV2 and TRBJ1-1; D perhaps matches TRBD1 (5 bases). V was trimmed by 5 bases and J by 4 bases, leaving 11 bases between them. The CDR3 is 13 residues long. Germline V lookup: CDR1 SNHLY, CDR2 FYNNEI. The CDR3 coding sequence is TGTGCCAGCAGTAACGGGGACGGCACTGAAGCTTTCTTT. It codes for CASSNGDGTEAFF.

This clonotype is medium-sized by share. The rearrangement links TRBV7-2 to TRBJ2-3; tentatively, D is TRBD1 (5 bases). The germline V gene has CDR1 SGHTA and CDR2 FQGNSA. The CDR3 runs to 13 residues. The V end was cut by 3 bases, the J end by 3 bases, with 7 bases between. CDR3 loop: CASSFRQTDTQYF. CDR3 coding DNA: TGTGCCAGCAGCTTCCGACAGACAGATACGCAGTATTTT.

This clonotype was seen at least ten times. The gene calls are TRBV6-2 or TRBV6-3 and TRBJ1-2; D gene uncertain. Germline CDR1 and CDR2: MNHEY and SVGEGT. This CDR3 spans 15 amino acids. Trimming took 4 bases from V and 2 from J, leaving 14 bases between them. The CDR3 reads CASSSWPGRNYGYTF. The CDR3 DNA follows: TGTGCCAGCAGTTCCTGGCCAGGACGGAACTATGGCTACACCTTC.

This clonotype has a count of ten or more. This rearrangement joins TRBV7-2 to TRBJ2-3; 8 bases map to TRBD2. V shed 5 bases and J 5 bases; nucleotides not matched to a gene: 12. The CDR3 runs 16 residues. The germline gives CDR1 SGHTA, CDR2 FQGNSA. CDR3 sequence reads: CASSRETSVLLDTQYF. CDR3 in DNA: TGTGCCAGCAGCAGGGAGACTAGCGTCTTGTTAGATACGCAGTATTTT.

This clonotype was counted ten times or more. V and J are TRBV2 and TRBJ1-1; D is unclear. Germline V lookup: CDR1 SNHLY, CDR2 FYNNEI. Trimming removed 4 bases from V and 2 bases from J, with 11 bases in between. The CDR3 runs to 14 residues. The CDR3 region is CASSGSRRNTEAFF. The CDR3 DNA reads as TGTGCCAGCAGTGGGAGCAGGCGTAACACTGAAGCTTTCTTT. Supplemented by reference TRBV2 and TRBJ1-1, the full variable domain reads EPEVTQTPSHQVTQMGQEVILRCVPISNHLYFYWYRQILGQKVEFLVSFYNNEISEKSEIFDDQFSVERPDGSNFTLKIRSTKLEDSAMYFCASSGSRRNTEAFFGQGTRLTVV.